A selection of T cell receptor beta chains follows, all from one sample in a study of metastatic and nonmetastatic thyroid tumors. TCRdb used MiXCR to call clones anew from the PCR reads. The sample holds 28,000 or so clones, about 15% seen once. Specimen: blood. The receptors shown here come from a female donor with papillary thyroid cancer or a benign thyroid nodule (not recorded which). Some clones in this sample may be carry-over from other donors' samples. The CDR3 runs from the conserved cysteine through the conserved F or W. The D gene is left open where the match is weak.

d_call	cdr3_length	v_call	j_call	cdr3_aa
.	15	TRBV6-1	TRBJ1-1	CASSLGGALDTEAFF
TRBD2	16	TRBV7-8	TRBJ2-7	CASSVRRLADNHEQYF
TRBD2	20	TRBV25-1	TRBJ2-7	CASSPLTPVTSGRHSYDQYF
TRBD2	14	TRBV29-1	TRBJ2-2	CSVEHGSGAGELFF
.	13	TRBV24-1	TRBJ2-7	CATGSRDSYEQYF
.	16	TRBV6-5	TRBJ1-2	CASSYSGTDKSYGYTF
.	17	TRBV3-1	TRBJ2-3	CASSPGQGPTFTDTQYF
TRBD1	12	TRBV3-1	TRBJ1-1	CASRTGDTEAFF
.	15	TRBV5-5	TRBJ2-3	CASSSGLSVGDTQYF
TRBD2	14	TRBV28	TRBJ2-1	CASVGTIADNEQFF
TRBD1	14	TRBV3-1	TRBJ1-5	CASSKGQVNQPQHF
.	15	TRBV5-1	TRBJ1-1	CASSLGTEGNTEASF
.	14	TRBV7-3	TRBJ2-3	CASSLGVGTDTQYF
.	16	TRBV5-6	TRBJ2-2	CASSLRGLENTGELFF
TRBD1	14	TRBV7-9	TRBJ2-1	CASSKGQPGNEQFF
.	9	TRBV6-2/TRBV6-3	TRBJ2-7	CTSADDQYF
.	12	TRBV28	TRBJ2-7	CASSLAYYEQYF
.	20	TRBV5-1	TRBJ2-2	CASSFFGQGASGSRAGELFF
TRBD2	20	TRBV6-2/TRBV6-3	TRBJ2-7	CASSSRFAGLAGKISYEQYF
TRBD2	15	TRBV11-2	TRBJ2-2	CASSYTSANTGELFF
.	13	TRBV7-3	TRBJ2-3	CASSLSPEGTQYF
.	14	TRBV7-9	TRBJ2-7	CASSWGTGPYEQYF
.	16	TRBV9	TRBJ2-3	CASSSRGAALKDTQYF
TRBD2	14	TRBV12-3/TRBV12-4	TRBJ2-1	CASSLGLATNEQFF
TRBD2	18	TRBV6-2/TRBV6-3	TRBJ2-7	CASRSTSGSYPSSYEQYF
TRBD2	14	TRBV7-2	TRBJ2-1	CASSLGTSANEQFF
.	12	TRBV19	TRBJ1-5	CASRDENQPQHF
.	12	TRBV6-1	TRBJ1-1	CASGTSNTESFF
.	13	TRBV30	TRBJ2-7	CACNVAETVEQYF
.	11	TRBV12-3/TRBV12-4	TRBJ2-1	CAGGQDNEQFF
.	16	TRBV24-1	TRBJ2-1	CATSDLNVGASREQFF
.	15	TRBV11-2	TRBJ2-3	CASSLVGGAIDTQYF
.	15	TRBV28	TRBJ2-3	CASSFSRVSTDTQYF
.	12	TRBV30	TRBJ2-7	CALTHGWDEQYF
.	11	TRBV30	TRBJ1-1	CAWSVISEAFF
TRBD2	16	TRBV19	TRBJ2-1	CASSRNSGSSYNEQFF
TRBD2	13	TRBV10-2	TRBJ2-7	CASRAGGSYEQYF
TRBD1	15	TRBV6-1	TRBJ1-2	CASSPGPGQVGGYTF
.	14	TRBV2	TRBJ2-5	CASSVYRTAETQYF
TRBD1	13	TRBV10-2	TRBJ2-7	CASTGTVSYEQYF
TRBD2	14	TRBV20-1	TRBJ2-1	CSASTSGSYNEQFF
.	15	TRBV12-3/TRBV12-4	TRBJ1-2	CASSPRTVSNYGYTF